This T cell receptor (beta chain) was documented in a study of cytomegalovirus exposure and HLA in healthy donors. PCR primers comprised 60 Vbeta and 13 Jbeta primers. The data were produced by immunoSEQ multiplex PCR, yet TCRdb's version contains in-frame clones alone and is incomplete. Of around 120,000 clones listed, about 76% are singletons. Germline loops: CDR1 SGHTA, CDR2 FQGTGA. The CDR3 has 14 amino acids. V trimming: 5 bases; J trimming: 6 bases; junction bases outside the gene matches: 9. Sequencing was performed on PBMCs. The sequence derives from a man in his sixties in good health and CMV-seropositive. V gene TRBV7-3 combines with J gene TRBJ2-7, with 8 bases aligning to TRBD1. The CDR3 bases are TGTGCCAGCAGCCCGAAGACAGGGGATGGCGAGCAGTACTTC. Protein product: CASSPKTGDGEQYF.